This T cell receptor (beta chain) was recorded in a study of T cell responses to AZD1222 COVID-19 vaccine. A single count supports this clone. CDR1 and CDR2 from the germline V gene are SEHNR and FQNEAQ (reference sequence). V lost 5 bases and J lost 3, with 14 bases in between. CDR3 length: 14 residues. Sequencing used immunoSEQ multiplex PCR; TCRdb keeps in-frame clones, though not all of them. Among some 96,000 clones listed, roughly 90% were seen once. This clonotype originated in an adult in good health. This sample comprised peripheral blood, obtained on day 0 of AZD1222 vaccination. This chain joins TRBV7-9 and TRBJ2-7; D may correspond to TRBD1 or TRBD2 (5 bases each). This CDR3 is CASSPGTTNYEQYF. CDR3 nucleotides: TGTGCCAGCAGCCCCGGGACCACGAACTACGAGCAGTACTTC.